This TCR beta chain was sequenced in a study of blood T cell repertoires in COVID-19. Overall study: Whether acute or convalescent, the COVID-19 samples came from the United States, Italy and Spain. T cells, B-cell-depleted T cells, or PBMCs provided the cDNA or gDNA that served as material.

The CDR3 has 15 residues. V lost 3 bases, J lost 3 bases, and 12 bases lay in between. CDR1 MGHDK and CDR2 SYGVNS come from the germline V gene. Clones were read by immunoSEQ multiplex PCR, and TCRdb kept only the in-frame ones, dropping some. The data hold around 30,000 clones, with roughly 90% observed a single time. The sample consisted of peripheral blood. This receptor was obtained from a man between 60 and 70 years old with acute or convalescent COVID-19. The genes are TRBV25-1 and TRBJ1-5, with D possibly being TRBD1 (5 bases). The CDR3 region is CASSDSQGYNQPQHF. CDR3 nucleotides: TGTGCCAGCAGTGATTCCCAGGGATACAATCAGCCCCAGCATTTT.